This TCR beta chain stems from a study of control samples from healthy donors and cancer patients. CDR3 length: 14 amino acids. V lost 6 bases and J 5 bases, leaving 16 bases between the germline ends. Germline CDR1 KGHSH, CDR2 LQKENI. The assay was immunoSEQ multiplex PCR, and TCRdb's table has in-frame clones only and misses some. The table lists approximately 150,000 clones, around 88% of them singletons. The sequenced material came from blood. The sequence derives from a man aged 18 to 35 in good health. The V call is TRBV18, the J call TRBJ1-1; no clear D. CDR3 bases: TGTGCCAGCTCTACGGTATCCTGGGAAACTGAAGCTTTCTTT. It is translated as CASSTVSWETEAFF.